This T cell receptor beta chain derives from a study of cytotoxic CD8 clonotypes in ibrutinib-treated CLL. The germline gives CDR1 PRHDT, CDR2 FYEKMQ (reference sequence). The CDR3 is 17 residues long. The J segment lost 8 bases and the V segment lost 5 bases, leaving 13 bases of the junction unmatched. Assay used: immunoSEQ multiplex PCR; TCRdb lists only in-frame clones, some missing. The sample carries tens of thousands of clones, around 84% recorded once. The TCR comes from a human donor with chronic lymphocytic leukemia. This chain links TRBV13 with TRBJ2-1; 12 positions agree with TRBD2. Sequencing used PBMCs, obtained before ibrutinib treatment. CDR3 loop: CASSPTGLAGPKDEQFF. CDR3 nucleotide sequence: TGTGCCAGCAGCCCAACCGGACTAGCGGGACCTAAGGATGAGCAGTTCTTC.